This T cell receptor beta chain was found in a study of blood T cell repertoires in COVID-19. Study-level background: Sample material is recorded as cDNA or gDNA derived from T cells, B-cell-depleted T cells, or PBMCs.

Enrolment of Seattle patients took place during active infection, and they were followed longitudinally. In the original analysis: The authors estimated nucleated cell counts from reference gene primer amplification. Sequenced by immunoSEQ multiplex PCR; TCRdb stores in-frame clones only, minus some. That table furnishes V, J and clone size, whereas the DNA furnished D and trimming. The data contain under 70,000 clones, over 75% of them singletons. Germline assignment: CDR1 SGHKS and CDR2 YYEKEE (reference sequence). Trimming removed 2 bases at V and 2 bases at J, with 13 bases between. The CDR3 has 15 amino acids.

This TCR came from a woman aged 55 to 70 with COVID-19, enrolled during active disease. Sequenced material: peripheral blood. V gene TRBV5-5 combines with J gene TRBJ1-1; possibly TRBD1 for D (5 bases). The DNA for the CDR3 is TGTGCCAGCAGCTTAATGGGGGGATTCAACACTGAAGCTTTCTTT. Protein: CASSLMGGFNTEAFF.